Listed below are T cell receptor beta chains from one sample, sequenced in a study of T cell responses to AZD1222 COVID-19 vaccine. Profiling relied on immunoSEQ multiplex PCR, and the TCRdb table lists in-frame clones only, not all of them. The sample has about 120,000 clones, more than 90% seen once; the top ten hold 2% to 3%. The sequencing here drew on peripheral blood, taken 28 days after the second AZD1222 dose. These receptors were obtained from an adult who received the AZD1222 COVID-19 vaccine. Each CDR3 is given with its conserved first and last residue. Clone size, where shown, is once, few, many, or a class for clones that have expanded.

V gene,clone size,CDR3 protein
TRBV7-8,NA,CASSRMTGMGNSPLHF
TRBV5-1,NA,CASSSKTGVNTEAFF
TRBV2,few,CASSVGYEQYF
TRBV5-1,once,CASSLERTGLNEKLFF
TRBV30,few,CAWSVTAGMYNSPLHF
TRBV7-2,NA,CASSLAFSGELFF
TRBV6-1,NA,CASSEFRANYGYTF
TRBV28,NA,CASSFGDSVIMGQETQYF
TRBV2,once,CASTPTGQGVASPLHF
TRBV4-1,few,CASSKGAASGTNQPQHF
TRBV10-3,NA,CAIRGDIQETQYF
TRBV3-1/TRBV3-2,NA,CASSQDGPRSVRVRTDTQYF
TRBV5-5,NA,CASSSSTGGVDEQYF
TRBV5-4,NA,CASSLDRGNEQFF
TRBV30,NA,CAWSADRGVSPLHF
TRBV2,NA,CASSAQDNYGYTF
TRBV24-1,NA,CATSDFGVGYTF
TRBV5-6,NA,CASSLAAGGYNEQFF
TRBV7-7,NA,CASSRLASSTDTQYF
TRBV5-8,NA,CASNWGIYGYTF
TRBV10-3,NA,CAISEREGETESFF
TRBV7-8,few,CASSPGGGQYF
TRBV18,NA,CASSPIAGGIETQYF
TRBV11-2,NA,CASSLTRGNYGYTF
TRBV18,NA,CASSPQGGHSGYTF
TRBV29-1,NA,CSVEEGDDEQFF
TRBV20-1,NA,CSASDRGNEKLFF
TRBV12-3/TRBV12-4,NA,CASSSRVKGEQYF
TRBV5-4,NA,CASSLAKQGHYNEQFF
TRBV5-1,NA,CASSATGTWNQPQHF
TRBV2,NA,CASSDLSRDRGNQPQHF
TRBV27,NA,CASSFNRGQGEQYF
TRBV5-1,NA,CASRDSTGPYEQYF
TRBV6-5,NA,CASSPGQGAPGELFF
TRBV7-2,NA,CASSLSSRGYTF
TRBV7-6,NA,CASSLGSRPMHEQFF
TRBV23-1,NA,CASSRISGPAHEGNSPLHF
TRBV10-1,NA,CASSELDRASSGANVLTF
TRBV5-1,NA,CASSVTNRKEETQYF
TRBV5-8,NA,CASSSSAGGWNNEQFF
TRBV20-1,NA,CSASRGEVEHLYAFF